This T cell receptor beta chain was captured in a study of cytomegalovirus exposure and HLA in healthy donors. About this clone itself: Its antigen is not identified.

General observations from the study: The authors judged a highly shared variant cluster likely a sequencing artifact. There were a few CMV-associated chains whose specificity for CMV antigens was confirmed in vitro. For TCR beta chains, V- and J-gene trimming was later linked to a missense DCLRE1C variant.

The PCR was carried out with 60 Vbeta primers and 13 Jbeta primers. Sequencing was performed with immunoSEQ multiplex PCR; in TCRdb, only in-frame clones are kept and a portion is missing. The sample lists some 78,000 clones, 72% occurring once. The receptor was derived from a woman between 40 and 55 years old in good health and CMV-seropositive. Sequencing was performed on PBMCs.

The CDR3 sequence: CASSQGWAGTEAFF. The CDR3 nucleotides read TGCGCCAGCAGCCAAGGCTGGGCCGGCACTGAAGCTTTCTTT. The gene calls are TRBV4-1 and TRBJ1-1; D gene unclear. V was shortened by 1 base and J by 4 bases, with 10 bases between the two germline ends. CDR1 is MGHRA, CDR2 YSYEKL, per germline. The CDR3 consists of 14 residues.